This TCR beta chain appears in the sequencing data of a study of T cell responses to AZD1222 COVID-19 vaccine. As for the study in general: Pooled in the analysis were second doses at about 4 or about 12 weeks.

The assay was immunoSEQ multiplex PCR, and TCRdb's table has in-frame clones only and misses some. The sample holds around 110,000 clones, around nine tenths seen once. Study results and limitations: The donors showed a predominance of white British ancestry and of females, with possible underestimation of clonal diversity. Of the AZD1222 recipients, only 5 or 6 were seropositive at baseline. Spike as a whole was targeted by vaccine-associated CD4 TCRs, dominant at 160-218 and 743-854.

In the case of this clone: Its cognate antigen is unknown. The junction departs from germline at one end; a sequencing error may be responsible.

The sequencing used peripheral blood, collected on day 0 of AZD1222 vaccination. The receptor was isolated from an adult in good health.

CDR3 sequence reads: CSVEDARGDVRDF. CDR3 nucleotides: TGCAGCGTTGAAGATGCCAGGGGTGACGTCAGAGACTTC. The chain employs TRBV29-1 and TRBJ2-7; D possibly corresponds to TRBD1 (6 bases). The germline gives CDR1 SQVTM, CDR2 ANQGSEA. This CDR3 comprises 13 residues.